Following are 18 T cell receptor beta chains from one sample sequenced in a study of OX40 agonist ivuxolimab in advanced cancers. Sequencing used immunoSEQ multiplex PCR; TCRdb keeps in-frame clones, though not all of them. Of about 37,000 clones listed, roughly 91% are singletons. Sequences were derived from CD4+ or CD8+ T cells sorted from blood, sampled in a trial of the OX40 agonist ivuxolimab. These receptors were obtained from an adult with an advanced solid tumor such as melanoma, head and neck, liver or kidney cancer.

The chain uses TRBV12-5 and TRBJ1-1, with TRBD1 matching 7 bases. Per the germline V gene, CDR1 is LGHNT and CDR2 is FRNRAP. The CDR3 covers 13 residues. The V and J ends lost 9 bases and 2 bases, in that order; junction bases with no gene match: 6. The CDR3 sequence is CASMGQPNTEAFF. CDR3 bases: TGTGCTAGCATGGGACAGCCAAACACTGAAGCTTTCTTT.

The gene calls are TRBV7-3 and TRBJ2-2; D is perhaps TRBD1 or TRBD2 (5 bases each). V gave up 1 base and J gave up 4 bases, with 10 bases separating them. CDR1 and CDR2 from the germline V gene are SGHTA and FQGTGA. The CDR3 covers 15 residues. The CDR3 bases are TGTGCCAGCAGCTTAATGGGGGAGCGCACCGGGGAGCTGTTTTTT. This codes for CASSLMGERTGELFF.

V gene TRBV5-6 combines with J gene TRBJ1-5; no clear D gene. The V gene's germline CDR1 is SGHDT and CDR2 YYEEEE. Between the trimmed V and J ends, which lost 4 bases and 2 bases, there was a span of 13 bases. The CDR3 loop spans 15 amino acids. CDR3 residues: CASSKDLDGNQPQHF. The CDR3 DNA follows: TGTGCCAGCAGCAAGGACCTTGATGGCAATCAGCCCCAGCATTTT.

To note about this clone: At one of its ends the junction is not consistent with the germline gene, which may arise from a read error. The same CDR3 arises from other DNA sequences in this sample as well. This chain uses TRBV14 with TRBJ1-2; 7 bases map to TRBD1. Germline loops: CDR1 SGHDN, CDR2 FVKESK. The CDR3 runs 16 residues. The CDR3 sequence: CASSHPTGVHNYGYTF. The CDR3 region has the DNA TGTGCCAGCAGCCACCCTACAGGGGTCCACAACTATGGTTACACCTTC.

A few counts support this clone. The gene calls are TRBV6-1 and TRBJ2-7; TRBD1 agrees at 8 bases. V shed 3 bases, J shed 6 bases, and the junction held 7 bases outside the gene matches. Germline loops: CDR1 MNHNS, CDR2 SASEGT. The CDR3 sequence is 14 residues long. The CDR3 is CASSDRQGHREQYF. Written as DNA, the CDR3 is TGTGCCAGCAGTGACCGACAGGGGCATCGCGAGCAGTACTTC.

The chain joins TRBV7-2 to TRBJ2-7; 8 positions match TRBD2. From germline, CDR1 is SGHTA and CDR2 FQGNSA. The CDR3 contains 17 residues. The junction had 9 bases not matched to a gene; V was cut back by 0 bases and J by 2 bases. CDR3 DNA sequence: TGTGCCAGCAGCTTAGCGCGGGGGGCCTCGTTCCCCTACGAGCAGTACTTC. Its protein is CASSLARGASFPYEQYF. The whole variable domain, filled in from reference TRBV7-2 and TRBJ2-7, reads GAGVSQSPSNKVTEKGKDVELRCDPISGHTALYWYRQSLGQGLEFLIYFQGNSAPDKSGLPSDRFSAERTGGSVSTLTIQRTQQEDSAVYLCASSLARGASFPYEQYFGPGTRLTVT.

The chain combines TRBV7-9 with TRBJ2-7; the D gene is possibly TRBD1 (6 bases). CDR3 length equals 16 residues. Trimming took 3 bases from V and 0 from J, leaving 15 bases between them. The V gene's germline CDR1 is SEHNR and CDR2 FQNEAQ (reference sequence). The CDR3, as DNA: TGTGCCAGCAGCTTTTGGACCACAGGGACCTCCTACGAGCAGTACTTC. Translation gives CASSFWTTGTSYEQYF.

The chain carries TRBV18 and TRBJ2-5, with TRBD2 as a possible D gene (6 bases). Germline-derived CDR1 and CDR2 are KGHSH and LQKENI. Deletions cut 3 bases from V and 5 bases from J, with 7 bases between. The CDR3 spans 12 residues. This CDR3 is CASSPEGETQYF. CDR3 bases: TGTGCCAGCTCACCGGAGGGGGAGACCCAGTACTTC.

The V gene is TRBV4-2, the J gene TRBJ2-3; 15 nucleotides agree with TRBD2. Germline CDR1 reads LGHNA; CDR2 reads YNFKEQ. CDR3 length equals 21 residues. J gave up 3 bases and V 1 base, and 14 bases lay outside the gene matches. The DNA of the CDR3 is TGTGCCAGCAGCCAAGCCGGACTAGCGGGGGGGTTCTCCCCTGAGACAGATACGCAGTATTTT. Encoded protein: CASSQAGLAGGFSPETDTQYF.

Here the CDR3 reads CASSLEGNTEAFF. The CDR3 DNA reads as TGCGCCAGCAGCTTGGAGGGGAACACTGAAGCTTTCTTT. The V call is TRBV4-3, the J call TRBJ1-1; no definite D call. V was clipped by 5 bases and J by 1 base, with 8 bases between them. The CDR3 loop spans 13 amino acids. CDR1 is LGHNA and CDR2 is YSLEER in the germline V gene.

The V and J genes are TRBV6-5 and TRBJ2-3; D is unresolved. Germline CDR1 and CDR2: MNHEY and SVGAGI. This CDR3 contains 13 residues. V was shortened by 5 bases and J by 2 bases, with 8 bases between the two germline ends. The CDR3 protein is CASSLWITDTQYF. The CDR3 DNA sequence: TGTGCCAGCAGTCTATGGATCACAGATACGCAGTATTTT.

This clone was picked up one time. The chain uses TRBV5-5 and TRBJ1-1; perhaps TRBD1 as D (6 bases). The CDR3 consists of 15 residues. Per germline, CDR1 SGHKS and CDR2 YYEKEE (reference sequence). V dropped 2 bases and J dropped 4 bases, with 15 bases sitting between them. CDR3 coding DNA: TGTGCCAGCAGCTTCCGGGGGCCCGGAAGCACTGAAGCTTTCTTT. As protein: CASSFRGPGSTEAFF.

The J gene is TRBJ1-1, the V gene TRBV10-3; the match to TRBD1 covers 11 bases. V shed 6 bases and J 1 base; nucleotides not matched to a gene: 4. CDR3 length: 15 residues. CDR1 is ENHRY and CDR2 is SYGVKD in the germline V gene. The CDR3 is CAIRRDRGRNTEAFF. CDR3 DNA: TGTGCCATCAGAAGGGACAGGGGGAGGAACACTGAAGCTTTCTTT.

The chain couples TRBV2 to TRBJ2-5; 7 bases map to TRBD1. The CDR3 is 15 residues long. Germline CDR1 and CDR2: SNHLY and FYNNEI. The V segment lost 8 bases and the J segment 5 bases; nucleotides outside the gene matches: 14. CDR3 nucleotide sequence: TGTGCCAGCTTCGCGTTGAACAGGGGTTGGGAGACCCAGTACTTC. Encoded protein: CASFALNRGWETQYF.

This chain joins TRBV4-3 and TRBJ2-7, with D possibly TRBD1 on 6 matching bases. The CDR3 spans 15 residues. Germline-derived CDR1 and CDR2 are LGHNA and YSLEER. V was pared by 0 bases and J by 4 bases, with 13 bases between. The CDR3 nucleotides read TGCGCCAGCAGCCAAGAGGGCAGGGGCGTGTACGAGCAGTACTTC. It is translated as CASSQEGRGVYEQYF.

The rearrangement joins TRBV4-3 to TRBJ2-1; 8 bases align to TRBD2. Germline V CDR1 and CDR2: LGHNA, YSLEER. V was clipped by 0 bases and J by 9 bases; unmatched bases: 1. CDR3 length equals 13 residues. Here the CDR3 DNA reads TGCGCCAGCAGCCAAGATCGGGGGGGTGAGCAGTTCTTC. Its translation: CASSQDRGGEQFF.

V usage is TRBV19 and J usage is TRBJ2-7; 8 bases agree with TRBD1. Germline CDR1 reads LNHDA; CDR2 reads SQIVND (reference sequence). The CDR3 extends over 15 amino acids. V lost 5 bases and J lost 2; bases outside the gene matches: 8. The CDR3 loop is CASSPAGTGTYEQYF. The CDR3 DNA reads TGTGCCAGTAGTCCCGCCGGGACAGGAACCTACGAGCAGTACTTC.

V is TRBV18 and J is TRBJ1-4; no reliable D call. Germline lookup yields CDR1 KGHSH and CDR2 LQKENI. This CDR3 has 13 amino acids. V lost 2 bases to trimming and J lost 14 bases, with 15 bases between them. CDR3 in amino acids: CASSPTTQSELFF. The CDR3 bases are TGTGCCAGCTCACCAACTACTCAAAGCGAGCTGTTTTTT.